This paragraph covers one T cell receptor beta chain sequence. Trimming stripped 3 bases from V and 4 bases from J, with 6 bases between. The CDR3 is 11 residues long. CDR1 and CDR2 (germline): GTSNPN, SVGIG (reference sequence). Sequenced by immunoSEQ multiplex PCR; TCRdb stores in-frame clones only, minus some. Counted here are roughly 120,000 clones, under 85% occurring once; the ten biggest clones make up 9.5% to 15%. The sample originates from a study of blood T cell repertoires in COVID-19. Study in general: The study drew acute and convalescent COVID-19 samples from the United States, Italy and Spain. T cells, B-cell-depleted T cells, or PBMCs supplied cDNA or gDNA.

Sequencing was carried out using peripheral blood. This chain connects TRBV30 to TRBJ1-1, with D unresolved. The receptor comes from a woman in her sixties with acute or convalescent COVID-19. CDR3 in DNA: TGTGCCTGGAGATCCGGCACTGAAGCTTTCTTT. As protein: CAWRSGTEAFF.